The rows below give T cell receptor beta chains drawn from one sample of a study of vaccination and CD4 T cells after COVID-19. TCRdb independently ran MiXCR on the PCR reads; one entry per CDR3 protein. The sample has over 6,000 distinct CDR3 sequences; over 30% are singletons. These TCRs' antigens remain unknown. The specimen was CD4+ T cells from blood, cultured in vitro. The receptors originated from a human donor in good health. The CDR3 runs from the conserved cysteine through the conserved F or W. The D gene is left open where the match is weak. Some rows have no size entry. The others give once, few or many, or a class for an expanded clone.

j_call d_call v_call clone_size cdr3_nt cdr3_aa
TRBJ1-5 - TRBV6-2/TRBV6-3 few TGTGCCAGCAGCCCCGGACCGGGGTGGGATCAGCCCCAGCATTTT CASSPGPGWDQPQHF
TRBJ2-1 TRBD2 TRBV27 few TGTGCCAGCAGAGGACTAGCGGGATCGAATGAGCAGTTCTTC CASRGLAGSNEQFF
TRBJ2-1 - TRBV6-2/TRBV6-3 - TGTGCCAGCAGTTATCGGCCCAGCGGAACCTACAATGAGCAGTTCTTC CASSYRPSGTYNEQFF
TRBJ2-3 - TRBV20-1 - TGCAGTGCTAGAGCCGGGATCGGTCGGGATACGCAGTATTTT CSARAGIGRDTQYF
TRBJ1-5 TRBD1 TRBV24-1 medium-sized TGTGCCACCAGTGATCAAGGACAGGGGGAGATGCCCCAGCATTTT CATSDQGQGEMPQHF
TRBJ1-2 TRBD1 TRBV4-2 - TGTGCCAGCAGCCAAATCGAAACAGGGGACTATGGCTACACCTTC CASSQIETGDYGYTF
TRBJ1-1 - TRBV6-1 few TGTGCCAGCCACCTTGTGGGGACGGGGGCTGAAGCTTTCTTT CASHLVGTGAEAFF
TRBJ2-7 TRBD2 TRBV12-3/TRBV12-4 - TGTGCCAGCAGTCCCCTGGGAGGGAGGCCCTACGAGCAGTACTTC CASSPLGGRPYEQYF
TRBJ1-1 - TRBV7-8 - TGTGCCAGCAGCCCCTCGGGGGGGCTATTACGGTCGGCTTTCTTT CASSPSGGLLRSAFF
TRBJ1-5 TRBD1 TRBV20-1 few TGCAGTGCTAGTCCGGGACAGGAGTCGTATAGCAATCAGCCCCAGCATTTT CSASPGQESYSNQPQHF
TRBJ1-2 - TRBV7-9 medium-sized TGTGCCAGCAGCTTAGAGGGCTATGGCTACACCTTC CASSLEGYGYTF
TRBJ2-1 - TRBV15 - TGTGCCACCAGCAAGTTACAGGACAACTGCAATGAGCAGTTCTTC CATSKLQDNCNEQFF
TRBJ1-5 - TRBV6-1 medium-sized TGTGCCAGCGGAGGGGGGTATCAGCCCCAGCATTTT CASGGGYQPQHF
TRBJ2-5 TRBD1 TRBV9 - TGTGCCAGCAGCGTAGAAGGGACAGGCGGAGAGAGCCAGTACTTC CASSVEGTGGESQYF
TRBJ2-7 - TRBV6-2/TRBV6-3 - TGTGCCAGCAGTTACTCGATGGCAAACATGGAGCAGTACTTC CASSYSMANMEQYF
TRBJ1-2 - TRBV7-2 - TGTGCCAGCAGCCTGGACGGGGAGGGTGGCTACACCTTC CASSLDGEGGYTF
TRBJ2-5 - TRBV10-3 - TGTGCCATCAAAGAGCGAGTGTACCAAGAGACCCAGTACTTC CAIKERVYQETQYF
TRBJ1-2 - TRBV20-1 medium-sized TGCAGTGCTAGAGACCCCCTGACAGGAAACTATGGCTACACCTTC CSARDPLTGNYGYTF